This entry describes one T cell receptor (beta chain). The CDR3 covers 13 residues. V lost 5 bases and J 15 bases, leaving 20 bases between the germline ends. The germline gives CDR1 MNHEY, CDR2 SVGEGT. The record originates from a study of T cells in Graves' hyperthyroidism and ophthalmopathy. TCR beta CDR3 regions were amplified from RNA transcripts. The HTBI primer set drove a first-round RT-PCR of the TCR CDR3. TCRdb processed the multiplex PCR reads anew with MiXCR; each CDR3 protein has one entry. The data show approximately 300,000 distinct CDR3 sequences, 15% to 20% seen once. The source material was blood. This sequence joins TRBV6-2 or TRBV6-3 and TRBJ2-1; TRBD2 is a possible D gene (6 bases). The source of this sequence is a woman aged 60-75 years with Graves' ophthalmopathy. CDR3 residues: CASSPLPGTFSFF. Here the CDR3 DNA reads TGTGCCAGCAGTCCCCTCCCCGGGACTTTTTCGTTCTTC.